The 3 T cell receptor beta chains presented below share a single source sample, sequenced in a study of cytomegalovirus exposure and HLA in healthy donors. Primers included in the PCR were 60 Vbeta and 13 Jbeta primers. The repertoire was sequenced with immunoSEQ multiplex PCR; TCRdb's copy has only in-frame clones and lacks some. This sample has some 150,000 clones, with 80% found just once. Sequenced input: PBMCs. Receptor source: a man in his thirties or forties in good health and CMV-seronegative.

The J gene is TRBJ2-1, the V gene TRBV9; 8 bases are a match to TRBD1. From germline, CDR1 is SGDLS and CDR2 YYNGEE. The CDR3 has 16 residues. V shed 3 bases and J 0 bases; nucleotides not matched to a gene: 5. The CDR3 nucleotides read TGTGCCAGCAGCGCCGGACAGGGTATCTCCTACAATGAGCAGTTCTTC. It yields the protein CASSAGQGISYNEQFF.

The chain combines TRBV2 with TRBJ2-2, with 7 bases identical to TRBD2. After removal of 3 bases from V and 3 bases from J, the junction contained 1 base not matched to a gene. Germline CDR1 reads SNHLY; CDR2 reads FYNNEI. The CDR3 consists of 14 residues. CDR3 amino acids: CASSDREDTGELFF. CDR3 nucleotide sequence: TGTGCCAGCAGTGATCGGGAGGACACCGGGGAGCTGTTTTTT.

The J gene is TRBJ2-7, the V gene TRBV10-3; D gene ambiguous. The germline V gene encodes CDR1 ENHRY and CDR2 SYGVKD. The CDR3 loop spans 12 amino acids. V was shortened by 6 bases and J by 6 bases, with 12 bases between the two germline ends. The CDR3 sequence: CAIRGPPGEQYF. The CDR3 bases are TGTGCCATCAGGGGTCCGCCGGGCGAGCAGTACTTC.